A selection of T cell receptor beta chains follows, all from one sample in a study of neoadjuvant anti-PD-1 for oral cavity cancer. Sequencing used immunoSEQ multiplex PCR; TCRdb keeps in-frame clones, though not all of them. Seen here are 7,000 to 8,000 clones, 50% to 65% observed once, and the top ten hold more than 6%. Sequenced material: tumor tissue, taken before nivolumab (anti-PD-1) treatment. These receptors were taken from a person aged 35 to 85 with oral cavity squamous cell carcinoma. Each CDR3 is given with its conserved first and last residue. D genes are given only for firm matches. Size is omitted from some rows. Given values are once, few, many or a class for expanded clones.

.,TRBV10-2,TRBJ1-1,.,CASSEWQGRAFF,TGCGCCAGCAGTGAGTGGCAGGGGAGGGCTTTCTTT
.,TRBV6-6,TRBJ1-3,medium-sized,CASSYDGLSGNTIYF,TGTGCCAGCAGTTACGACGGCCTCTCTGGAAACACCATATATTTT
.,TRBV7-2,TRBJ2-1,.,CASSPDGYEQFF,TGTGCCAGCAGCCCGGATGGGTATGAGCAGTTCTTC
.,TRBV6-1,TRBJ1-5,.,CASSEHSEGRYSNQPQHF,TGTGCCAGCAGTGAGCACAGCGAGGGGAGGTATAGCAATCAGCCCCAGCATTTT
TRBD2,TRBV7-2,TRBJ2-1,.,CASSPSGGPYNEQFF,TGTGCCAGCAGCCCCAGCGGGGGGCCCTACAATGAGCAGTTCTTC
.,TRBV7-9,TRBJ1-5,.,CASSLLVGQSNQPQHF,TGTGCCAGCAGCTTACTCGTCGGACAGAGCAATCAGCCCCAGCATTTT
.,TRBV6-6,TRBJ1-1,.,CASRGAGDGNTEAFF,TGTGCCAGCAGGGGGGCAGGGGATGGAAACACTGAAGCTTTTTTT
.,TRBV7-2,TRBJ2-5,.,CASSLVVASVRQETQYF,TGTGCCAGCAGCTTAGTTGTCGCGTCGGTACGCCAAGAGACCCAGTACTTC
.,TRBV7-2,TRBJ1-4,.,CASSFDRSTNEKLFF,TGTGCCAGCAGCTTTGACCGATCAACTAATGAAAAACTGTTTTTT
TRBD1,TRBV18,TRBJ1-1,.,CASSSGTGWNTEAFF,TGTGCCAGCTCATCGGGGACAGGGTGGAACACTGAAGCTTTCTTT
.,TRBV4-2,TRBJ1-2,.,CASSQEEMRGNYGYTF,TGTGCCAGCAGCCAAGAAGAAATGCGCGGAAACTATGGCTACACCTTC
.,TRBV19,TRBJ2-6,.,CASSELASGANVLTF,TGTGCCAGTAGTGAGTTGGCGTCTGGGGCCAACGTCCTGACTTTC
.,TRBV2,TRBJ2-2,.,CASRAGVTGELFF,TGTGCCAGCAGGGCAGGGGTCACCGGGGAGCTGTTTTTT
.,TRBV2,TRBJ1-5,few,CASSTSRGSPSNQPQHF,TGTGCCAGCAGTACAAGTAGGGGATCTCCTAGCAATCAGCCCCAGCATTTT
.,TRBV2,TRBJ2-1,.,CASSLTELEQFF,TGTGCCAGCAGTCTAACAGAGTTGGAGCAGTTCTTC
TRBD1,TRBV5-8,TRBJ1-1,.,CASDPGQGVNTEAFF,TGTGCCAGCGACCCCGGACAGGGGGTAAACACTGAAGCTTTCTTT
TRBD2,TRBV4-1,TRBJ2-7,.,CASSQVMAGANYEQYF,TGCGCCAGCAGCCAAGTTATGGCGGGAGCCAACTACGAGCAGTACTTC
.,TRBV13,TRBJ1-6,large,CASSSLRGSSYNSPLHF,TGTGCCAGCAGCTCACTACGGGGGAGCTCCTATAATTCACCCCTCCACTTT
TRBD1,TRBV11-2,TRBJ2-7,.,CASSLGTGRPYEQYF,TGTGCCAGCAGTTTAGGGACAGGGCGTCCCTACGAGCAGTACTTC